The rows below give T cell receptor beta chains drawn from one sample of a study of shared clonotypes between healthy human individuals. Using immunoSEQ multiplex PCR, the repertoire was profiled, and TCRdb retains in-frame clones only, with some absent. The repertoire holds millions of clones, with over 85% as singletons. Sequenced material: naive CD4+ T cells sorted from blood. The receptors here all came from a man between 18 and 35 years old in good health. CDR3s include the opening cysteine and the closing phenylalanine or tryptophan. A D gene is named only where the DNA matches it firmly.

d_call j_call v_call cdr3_aa cdr3_nt
- TRBJ1-4 TRBV9 CASSVSTNEKLFF TGTGCCAGCAGCGTATCTACTAATGAAAAACTGTTTTTT
TRBD2 TRBJ2-6 TRBV5-1 CASSLASLAGGANVLTF TGCGCCAGCAGCTTGGCTAGTCTAGCGGGCGGGGCCAACGTCCTGACTTTC
TRBD2 TRBJ2-1 TRBV7-8 CASSLRLAGRGHEQFF TGTGCCAGCAGCTTACGGCTAGCGGGCAGAGGGCATGAGCAGTTCTTC
TRBD1 TRBJ2-3 TRBV5-4 CASRVGDRGPTDTQYF TGTGCCAGCAGGGTAGGGGACAGGGGGCCGACAGATACGCAGTATTTT
- TRBJ1-2 TRBV19 CASRSQGILLNYGYTF TGTGCCAGTAGGTCCCAGGGGATCCTACTCAACTATGGCTACACCTTC
TRBD2 TRBJ2-7 TRBV2 CASSGTRILGEQYF TGTGCCAGCAGCGGGACTAGAATATTAGGCGAGCAGTACTTC
- TRBJ1-1 TRBV18 CASSPTLNTEAFF TGTGCCAGCTCACCGACCCTGAACACTGAAGCTTTCTTT
TRBD1 TRBJ1-5 TRBV6-1 CASSATGGSQPQHF TGTGCCAGCAGTGCGACAGGGGGAAGCCAGCCCCAGCATTTT
TRBD1 TRBJ1-4 TRBV2 CASKTGTGSEKLFF TGTGCCAGCAAAACCGGGACAGGGTCCGAAAAACTGTTTTTT
TRBD1 TRBJ2-3 TRBV6-1 CASSEGDRVADTQYF TGTGCCAGCAGTGAAGGGGACAGGGTAGCGGATACGCAGTATTTT
- TRBJ1-2 TRBV28 CASSLSAGTVGYTF TGTGCCAGCAGTTTATCGGCAGGGACGGTGGGCTACACCTTC
- TRBJ1-6 TRBV30 CAWSGGSESPLHF TGTGCCTGGAGTGGAGGGTCGGAATCACCCCTCCACTTT
- TRBJ1-6 TRBV28 CASRQVGESPLHF TGTGCCAGCAGACAGGTAGGGGAATCACCCCTCCACTTT